The 8 T cell receptor beta chains below were found in one sample sequenced in a study of T cells expressing NK-cell markers. TCRdb reprocessed the 5' RACE reads and reports one entry per CDR3 protein, with no DNA. The table for this sample gives 350,000 to 500,000 distinct CDR3 sequences. Source material: blood T cells: a sorted CD56 or NKG2C T cell subset, CD4+ or CD8+ T cells, or bulk PBMC T cells (not recorded which). The receptors originated from a woman between 18 and 70 years old in good health.

The chain carries TRBV7-2 and TRBJ2-1; TCRdb's D gene call, TRBD2, goes unchecked for lack of DNA. The CDR3 totals 16 residues. Germline values: CDR1 SGHTA, CDR2 FQGNSA. CDR3 region: CASSSTSGGLVGEQFF.

The chain combines TRBV5-1 with TRBJ2-7. The CDR3 runs to 12 residues. Germline CDR1 and CDR2: SGHRS and YFSETQ. CDR3 sequence reads: CASSMGSYEQYF.

The gene calls are TRBV4-1 and TRBJ1-1. This CDR3 is built from 14 residues. Germline CDR1 MGHRA, CDR2 YSYEKL. CDR3 loop: CASSQDSRGTEAFF.

The chain is built from TRBV29-1 and TRBJ2-3; TCRdb reports TRBD2, a call that lacks DNA to check it against. Germline V gene data show CDR1 as SQVTM and CDR2 as ANQGSEA. The CDR3 loop spans 13 amino acids. CDR3 protein: CSVVESGPDTQYF.

The chain couples TRBV6-2 or TRBV6-3 to TRBJ2-4; TCRdb lists TRBD1, though no DNA is available to test this call. The CDR3 is 15 residues long. Germline CDR1 reads MNHEY; CDR2 reads SVGEGT. The CDR3 is CASSFRGLTKNIQYF.

The chain is built from TRBV4-2 and TRBJ1-1; TCRdb calls TRBD1, which cannot be checked without DNA. The CDR3 is made up of 14 amino acids. Per germline, CDR1 LGHNA and CDR2 YNFKEQ. CDR3 residues: CASSRRGPNTEAFF.

The chain combines TRBV20-1 with TRBJ2-1. The CDR3 has 13 amino acids. Germline V gene data show CDR1 as DFQATT and CDR2 as SNEGSKA (reference sequence). The CDR3 region is CSARPNSYNEQFF.

The chain uses TRBV12-3 or TRBV12-4 and TRBJ2-1; TCRdb designates TRBD2, a call that cannot be tested without DNA. The CDR3 is 15 amino acids. The CDR3 reads CASRFALGRADEQFF.